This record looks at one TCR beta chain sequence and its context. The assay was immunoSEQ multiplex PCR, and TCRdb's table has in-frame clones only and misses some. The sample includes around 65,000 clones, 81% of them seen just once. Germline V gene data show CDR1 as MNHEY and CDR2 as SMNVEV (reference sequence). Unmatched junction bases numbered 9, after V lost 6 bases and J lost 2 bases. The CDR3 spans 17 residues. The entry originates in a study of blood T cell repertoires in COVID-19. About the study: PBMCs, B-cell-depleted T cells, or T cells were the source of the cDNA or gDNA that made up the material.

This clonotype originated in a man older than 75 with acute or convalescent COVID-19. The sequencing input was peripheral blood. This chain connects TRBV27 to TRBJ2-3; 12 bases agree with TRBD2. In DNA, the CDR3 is TGTGCCAGCAGCCGGGGGACTAGCGGGCGCTACACAGATACGCAGTATTTT. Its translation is CASSRGTSGRYTDTQYF.